This T cell receptor beta chain was identified in a study of blood T cell repertoires in COVID-19. Overall study context: Sites across the United States, Italy and Spain contributed samples from acute and convalescent COVID-19. PBMCs, B-cell-depleted T cells, or T cells were the source of the cDNA or gDNA that made up the material.

Germline CDR1 and CDR2: ENHRY and SYGVKD. CDR3 length: 16 amino acids. V gave up 3 bases and J gave up 3 bases; unmatched junction bases: 9. In the source study's methods: Scientists estimated how many nucleated cells there were by amplifying reference gene primers. Here immunoSEQ multiplex PCR was the method, and the copy in TCRdb shows in-frame clones only, minus some. D and trimming were read from the DNA, whereas the V and J calls and clone size are those reported in that table. The sample lists about 310,000 clones; around 90% were seen once. The source is a man between 18 and 35 years old with active or convalescent COVID-19. The sequenced sample was peripheral blood. This chain connects TRBV10-3 to TRBJ1-2; 8 bases are a match to TRBD1. CDR3 coding DNA: TGTGCCATCAGTGACCCCCGAAAGACAGGGGACTATGGCTACACCTTC. It specifies CAISDPRKTGDYGYTF.